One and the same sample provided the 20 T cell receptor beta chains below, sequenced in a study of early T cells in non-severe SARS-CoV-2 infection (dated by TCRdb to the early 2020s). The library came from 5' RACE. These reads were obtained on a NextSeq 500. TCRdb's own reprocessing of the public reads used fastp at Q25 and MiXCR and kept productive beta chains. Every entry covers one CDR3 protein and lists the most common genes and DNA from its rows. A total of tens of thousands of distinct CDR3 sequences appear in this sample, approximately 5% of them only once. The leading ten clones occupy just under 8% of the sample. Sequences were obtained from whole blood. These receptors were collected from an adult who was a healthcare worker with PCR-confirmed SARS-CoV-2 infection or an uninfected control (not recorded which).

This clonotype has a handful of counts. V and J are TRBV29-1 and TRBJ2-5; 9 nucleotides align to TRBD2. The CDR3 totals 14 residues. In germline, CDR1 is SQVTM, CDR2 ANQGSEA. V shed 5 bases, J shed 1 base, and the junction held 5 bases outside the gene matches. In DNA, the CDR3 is TGCAGCGTTAGGCTAGCGGGGCGCCAAGAGACCCAGTACTTC. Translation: CSVRLAGRQETQYF.

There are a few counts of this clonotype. CDR3 in amino acids: CASYYRGIGANVLTF. CDR3 bases: TGTGCCAGCTATTACAGGGGAATTGGGGCCAACGTCCTGACTTTC. The gene calls are TRBV5-4 and TRBJ2-6, with TRBD1 matching over 7 bases. CDR1 is SGHNT, CDR2 YYREEE, per germline (reference sequence). The CDR3 runs 15 residues. The trim removed 7 bases at V and 3 bases at J, leaving 7 bases unmatched.

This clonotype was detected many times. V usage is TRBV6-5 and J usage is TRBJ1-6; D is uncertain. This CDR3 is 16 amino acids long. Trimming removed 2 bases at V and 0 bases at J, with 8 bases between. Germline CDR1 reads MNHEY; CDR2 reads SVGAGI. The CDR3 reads CASSYRVSSYNSPLHF. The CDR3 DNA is TGTGCCAGCAGTTACAGGGTGAGCTCCTATAATTCACCCCTCCACTTT.

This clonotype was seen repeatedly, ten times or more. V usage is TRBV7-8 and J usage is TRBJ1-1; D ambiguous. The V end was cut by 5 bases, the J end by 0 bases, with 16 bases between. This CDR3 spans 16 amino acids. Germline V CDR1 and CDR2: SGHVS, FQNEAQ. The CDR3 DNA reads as TGTGCCAGCAGCCCGCGGGCAGCCAGTGTGAACACTGAAGCTTTCTTT. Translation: CASSPRAASVNTEAFF.

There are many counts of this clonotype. The CDR3 nucleotides are TGTGCCAGCAGCGCCGTGGGTATGGAGCAGTTCTTC. Translation gives CASSAVGMEQFF. V is TRBV9 and J is TRBJ2-1; D call uncertain. Trimming removed 3 bases at V and 10 bases at J, with 11 bases between. Germline V gene lookup returns CDR1 SGDLS and CDR2 YYNGEE. The CDR3 is made up of 12 amino acids.

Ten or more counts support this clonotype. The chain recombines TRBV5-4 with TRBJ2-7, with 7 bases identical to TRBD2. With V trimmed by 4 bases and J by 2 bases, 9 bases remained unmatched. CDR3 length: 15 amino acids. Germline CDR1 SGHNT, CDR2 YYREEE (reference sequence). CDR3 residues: CASSPGGSGTYEQYF. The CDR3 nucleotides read TGTGCCAGCAGCCCGGGGGGTTCGGGTACCTACGAGCAGTACTTC.

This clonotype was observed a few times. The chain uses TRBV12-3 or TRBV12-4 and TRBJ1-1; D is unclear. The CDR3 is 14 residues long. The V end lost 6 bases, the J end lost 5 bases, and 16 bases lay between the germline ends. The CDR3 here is CASSLGGRRTEAFF. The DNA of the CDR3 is TGTGCCAGCAGCCTGGGCGGGCGCCGGACTGAAGCTTTCTTT.

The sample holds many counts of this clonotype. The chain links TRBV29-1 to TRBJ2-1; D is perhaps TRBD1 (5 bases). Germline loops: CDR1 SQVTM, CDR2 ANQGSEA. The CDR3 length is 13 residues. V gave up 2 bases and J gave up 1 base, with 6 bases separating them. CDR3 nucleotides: TGCAGCGTTGAAAGGGGTTCCTACAATGAGCAGTTCTTC. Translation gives CSVERGSYNEQFF.

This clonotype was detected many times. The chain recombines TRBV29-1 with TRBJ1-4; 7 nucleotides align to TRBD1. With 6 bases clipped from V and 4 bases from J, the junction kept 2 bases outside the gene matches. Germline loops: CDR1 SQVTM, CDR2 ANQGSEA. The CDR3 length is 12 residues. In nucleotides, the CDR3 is TGCAGCGTCCGGGACAGTAATGAAAAACTGTTTTTT. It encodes CSVRDSNEKLFF.

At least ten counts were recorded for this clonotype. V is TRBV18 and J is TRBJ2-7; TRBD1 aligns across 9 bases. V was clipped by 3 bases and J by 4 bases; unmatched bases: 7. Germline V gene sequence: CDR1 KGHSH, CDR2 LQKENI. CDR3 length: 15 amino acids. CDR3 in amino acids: CASSPRTGDQYEQYF. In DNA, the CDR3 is TGTGCCAGCTCACCGCGGACAGGGGATCAATACGAGCAGTACTTC.

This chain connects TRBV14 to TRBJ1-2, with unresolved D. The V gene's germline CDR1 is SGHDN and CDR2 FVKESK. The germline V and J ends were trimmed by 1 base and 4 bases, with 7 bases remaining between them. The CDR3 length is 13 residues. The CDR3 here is CASSQVDSYGYTF. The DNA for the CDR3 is TGTGCCAGCAGCCAAGTGGATTCCTATGGCTACACCTTC. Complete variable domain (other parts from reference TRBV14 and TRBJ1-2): EAGVTQFPSHSVIEKGQTVTLRCDPISGHDNLYWYRRVMGKEIKFLLHFVKESKQDESGMPNNRFLAERTGGTYSTLKVQPAELEDSGVYFCASSQVDSYGYTFGSGTRLTVV.

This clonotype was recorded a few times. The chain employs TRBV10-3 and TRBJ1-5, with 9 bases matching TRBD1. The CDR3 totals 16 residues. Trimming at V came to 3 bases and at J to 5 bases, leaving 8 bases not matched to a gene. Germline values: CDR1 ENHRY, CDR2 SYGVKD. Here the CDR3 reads CAISDRAGQGDQPQHF. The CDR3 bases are TGTGCCATCAGTGATCGGGCGGGACAGGGCGATCAGCCCCAGCATTTT.

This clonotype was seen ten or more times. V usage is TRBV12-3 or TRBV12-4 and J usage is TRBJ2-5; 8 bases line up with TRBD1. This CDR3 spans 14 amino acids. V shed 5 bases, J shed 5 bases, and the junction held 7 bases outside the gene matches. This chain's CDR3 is CASSLWTGFETQYF. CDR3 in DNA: TGTGCCAGCAGTCTATGGACAGGGTTCGAGACCCAGTACTTC.

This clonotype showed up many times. Written as DNA, the CDR3 is TGTGCCAGCAGCTTGGGCGGGCGCAATCAGCCCCAGCATTTT. It specifies CASSLGGRNQPQHF. The chain combines TRBV5-4 with TRBJ1-5; D unclear. The germline CDR1 and CDR2 sequences are SGHNT and YYREEE (reference sequence). This CDR3 is built from 14 residues. V lost 0 bases and J 2 bases, leaving 6 bases between the germline ends.

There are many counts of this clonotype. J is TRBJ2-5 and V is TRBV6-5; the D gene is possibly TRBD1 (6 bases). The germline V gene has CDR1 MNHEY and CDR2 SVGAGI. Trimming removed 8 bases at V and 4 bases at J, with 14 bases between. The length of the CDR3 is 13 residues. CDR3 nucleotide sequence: TGTGCCAGCTCGTCAGGGGAGATAGAGACCCAGTACTTC. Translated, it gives CASSSGEIETQYF.

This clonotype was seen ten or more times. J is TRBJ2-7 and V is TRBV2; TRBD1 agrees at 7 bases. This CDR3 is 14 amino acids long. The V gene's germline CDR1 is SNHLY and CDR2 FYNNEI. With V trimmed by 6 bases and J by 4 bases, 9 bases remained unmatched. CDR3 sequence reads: CASRKTGFTYEQYF. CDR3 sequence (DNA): TGTGCCAGCAGAAAGACAGGGTTTACGTACGAGCAGTACTTC.

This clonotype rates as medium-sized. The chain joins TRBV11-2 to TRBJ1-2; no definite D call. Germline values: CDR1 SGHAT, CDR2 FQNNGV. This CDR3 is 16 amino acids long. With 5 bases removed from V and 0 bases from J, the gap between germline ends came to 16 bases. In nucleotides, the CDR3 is TGTGCCAGCAGCCTCCGATCCGGGATATCTAACTATGGCTACACCTTC. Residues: CASSLRSGISNYGYTF.

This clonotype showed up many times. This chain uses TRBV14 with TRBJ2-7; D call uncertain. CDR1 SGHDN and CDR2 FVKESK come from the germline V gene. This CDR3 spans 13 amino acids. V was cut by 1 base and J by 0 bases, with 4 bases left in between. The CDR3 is CASSQVRSYEQYF. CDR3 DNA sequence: TGTGCCAGCAGCCAAGTTCGCTCCTACGAGCAGTACTTC.

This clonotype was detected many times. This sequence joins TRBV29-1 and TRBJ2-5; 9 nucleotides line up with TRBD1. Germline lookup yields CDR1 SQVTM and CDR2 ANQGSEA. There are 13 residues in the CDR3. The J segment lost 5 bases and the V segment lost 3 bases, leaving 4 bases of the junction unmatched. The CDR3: CSVDRQGVETQYF. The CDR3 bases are TGCAGCGTTGACCGACAGGGGGTCGAGACCCAGTACTTC.

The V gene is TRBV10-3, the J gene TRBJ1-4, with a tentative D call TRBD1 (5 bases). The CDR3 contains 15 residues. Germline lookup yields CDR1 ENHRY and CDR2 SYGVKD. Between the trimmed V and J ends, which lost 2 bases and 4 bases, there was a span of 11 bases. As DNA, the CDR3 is TGTGCCATCAGTGAGCCCGGGACCAATAATGAAAAACTGTTTTTT. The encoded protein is CAISEPGTNNEKLFF.